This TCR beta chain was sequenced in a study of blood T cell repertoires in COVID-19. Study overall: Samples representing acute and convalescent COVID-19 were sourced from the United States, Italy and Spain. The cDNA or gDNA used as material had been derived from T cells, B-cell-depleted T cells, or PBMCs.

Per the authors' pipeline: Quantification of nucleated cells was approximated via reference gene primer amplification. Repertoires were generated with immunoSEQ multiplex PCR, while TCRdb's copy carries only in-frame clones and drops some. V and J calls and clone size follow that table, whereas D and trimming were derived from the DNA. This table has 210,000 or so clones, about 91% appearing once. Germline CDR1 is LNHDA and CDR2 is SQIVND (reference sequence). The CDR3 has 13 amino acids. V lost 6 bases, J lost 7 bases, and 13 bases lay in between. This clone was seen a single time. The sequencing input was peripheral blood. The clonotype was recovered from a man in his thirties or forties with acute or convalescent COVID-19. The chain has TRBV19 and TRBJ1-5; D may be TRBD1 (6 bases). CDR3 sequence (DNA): TGTGCCAGTAGCCAGGGGTCGGGGCAGCCCCAGCATTTT. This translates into CASSQGSGQPQHF.